Listed below are T cell receptor beta chains from one sample, sequenced in a study of shared clonotypes between healthy human individuals. The assay was immunoSEQ multiplex PCR, and TCRdb's table has in-frame clones only and misses some. Altogether 2.5 million or so clones are present, approximately 90% being singletons, with the ten largest covering around 0.14%. Material: naive CD4+ T cells sorted from blood. These receptors all come from a man aged 18 to 29 in good health. Both conserved end residues are part of each CDR3. The D gene is left open where the match is weak. Size is stated for part of the rows, as once, few or many counts, or as a class when the clone is expanded.

D	size	V	J	CDR3	DNA
TRBD1	NA	TRBV30	TRBJ1-2	CAWSPDRVGGYTF	TGTGCCTGGAGCCCGGACAGGGTGGGAGGCTACACCTTC
NA	NA	TRBV5-1	TRBJ2-7	CASHLDPEDYEQYF	TGCGCCAGCCACTTGGATCCAGAGGACTACGAGCAGTACTTC
TRBD1	NA	TRBV7-2	TRBJ1-1	CASSPRVTGTNTEAFF	TGTGCCAGCAGCCCCCGTGTGACAGGGACGAACACTGAGGCTTTCTTT
NA	NA	TRBV5-4	TRBJ1-1	CASSLSQNTEAFF	TGTGCCAGCAGCCTTTCACAGAACACTGAAGCTTTCTTT
TRBD1	NA	TRBV5-1	TRBJ2-5	CASSIGTGETQYF	TGCGCCAGCAGCATAGGGACAGGGGAGACCCAGTACTTC
NA	NA	TRBV4-1	TRBJ1-5	CASSHSGGDIEPQHF	TGCGCCAGCAGCCACTCGGGGGGGGATATTGAGCCCCAGCATTTT
TRBD1	NA	TRBV2	TRBJ2-3	CASTEPGQGLYF	TGTGCCAGCACCGAACCGGGACAGGGTTTGTATTTT
NA	NA	TRBV6-1	TRBJ2-3	CASSARGVGTDTQYF	TGTGCCAGCAGTGCCAGGGGGGTCGGCACAGATACGCAGTATTTT
TRBD2	NA	TRBV5-1	TRBJ2-3	CASRLGTSGPDTQYF	TGCGCCAGCAGGTTGGGGACTAGCGGGCCAGATACGCAGTATTTT
NA	NA	TRBV2	TRBJ1-6	CASSRDNSPLHF	TGTGCCAGCAGCAGGGATAATTCACCCCTCCACTTT
TRBD2	NA	TRBV7-8	TRBJ2-7	CASSRLAGISYEQYF	TGTGCCAGCAGCAGACTAGCGGGAATTTCCTACGAGCAGTACTTC
NA	once	TRBV6-5	TRBJ1-5	CASSRGPNQPQHF	TGTGCCAGCAGTCGTGGTCCCAATCAGCCCCAGCATTTT
NA	NA	TRBV19	TRBJ1-5	CASSLAGIWANQPQHF	TGTGCCAGTAGTTTAGCCGGGATTTGGGCCAATCAGCCCCAGCATTTT
NA	NA	TRBV6-6	TRBJ2-5	CASSHKETQYF	TGTGCCAGCAGCCATAAAGAGACCCAGTACTTC
NA	few	TRBV7-9	TRBJ2-7	CASSPLPYEQYF	TGTGCCAGCAGCCCCCTGCCCTACGAGCAGTACTTC
TRBD2	NA	TRBV15	TRBJ2-3	CATSGPGLLAGAAQYF	TGTGCCACCAGCGGCCCAGGACTTCTAGCGGGAGCTGCGCAGTATTTT
NA	once	TRBV28	TRBJ2-1	CASSFLREAYNEQFF	TGTGCCAGCAGTTTTTTGAGGGAGGCCTACAATGAGCAGTTCTTC
NA	NA	TRBV29-1	TRBJ1-2	CSVAGTAGNGYTF	TGCAGCGTGGCTGGGACGGCGGGGAATGGCTACACCTTC
TRBD2	NA	TRBV2	TRBJ2-1	CASSVGVAGVNEQFF	TGTGCCAGCAGTGTAGGGGTAGCGGGGGTCAATGAGCAGTTCTTC
TRBD1	NA	TRBV19	TRBJ1-5	CASTYTRGGKGNQPQHF	TGTGCCAGTACCTACACCAGGGGGGGGAAGGGCAATCAGCCCCAGCATTTT
NA	NA	TRBV19	TRBJ2-7	CASSADAPGVQYF	TGTGCCAGTAGTGCCGATGCCCCAGGGGTGCAGTACTTC
NA	NA	TRBV7-2	TRBJ2-2	CASRKPGGTGELFF	TGTGCCAGCAGAAAACCCGGGGGCACCGGGGAGCTGTTTTTT
NA	NA	TRBV19	TRBJ2-3	CASTRAGTDTQYF	TGTGCCAGTACCCGCGCGGGCACAGATACGCAGTATTTT
NA	NA	TRBV29-1	TRBJ1-1	CSGRHPNTEAFF	TGCAGCGGGCGACACCCGAACACTGAAGCTTTCTTT
NA	once	TRBV10-3	TRBJ2-5	CAIGGRETQYF	TGTGCCATCGGTGGGAGGGAGACCCAGTACTTC
NA	NA	TRBV5-1	TRBJ2-7	CASSLTGPSSYEQYF	TGCGCCAGCAGCTTGACAGGGCCTTCGTCCTACGAGCAGTACTTC
TRBD1	NA	TRBV4-1	TRBJ1-2	CASRDPGQGLGYTF	TGCGCCAGCAGGGACCCGGGACAGGGCTTGGGCTACACCTTC
NA	NA	TRBV7-2	TRBJ2-5	CASSLAMGGAGTQYF	TGTGCCAGCAGCTTAGCGATGGGGGGGGCAGGGACCCAGTACTTC
TRBD1	few	TRBV29-1	TRBJ1-1	CSGRGPRGTEAFF	TGCAGCGGGAGGGGGCCCAGGGGCACTGAAGCTTTCTTT
TRBD1	NA	TRBV19	TRBJ1-1	CASTKFSGQGGNEAFF	TGTGCCAGTACCAAGTTCTCCGGACAGGGTGGAAACGAAGCTTTCTTT
TRBD1	NA	TRBV11-2	TRBJ2-7	CASSLVRTGRYEQYF	TGTGCCAGCAGCTTAGTTCGGACAGGGCGGTACGAGCAGTACTTC
NA	NA	TRBV5-1	TRBJ2-7	CASSLVGGFSSEQYF	TGCGCCAGCAGCTTGGTAGGGGGGTTTTCCTCCGAGCAGTACTTC
NA	once	TRBV5-1	TRBJ2-1	CASSLEEGYWGNEQFF	TGCGCCAGCAGCTTGGAGGAAGGCTATTGGGGGAATGAGCAGTTCTTC
NA	NA	TRBV6-1	TRBJ1-5	CASSEAGGNQPQHF	TGTGCCAGCAGTGAGGCAGGGGGCAATCAGCCCCAGCATTTT
NA	NA	TRBV5-1	TRBJ1-1	CASSVDVNTEAFF	TGCGCCAGCAGCGTGGACGTGAACACTGAAGCTTTCTTT